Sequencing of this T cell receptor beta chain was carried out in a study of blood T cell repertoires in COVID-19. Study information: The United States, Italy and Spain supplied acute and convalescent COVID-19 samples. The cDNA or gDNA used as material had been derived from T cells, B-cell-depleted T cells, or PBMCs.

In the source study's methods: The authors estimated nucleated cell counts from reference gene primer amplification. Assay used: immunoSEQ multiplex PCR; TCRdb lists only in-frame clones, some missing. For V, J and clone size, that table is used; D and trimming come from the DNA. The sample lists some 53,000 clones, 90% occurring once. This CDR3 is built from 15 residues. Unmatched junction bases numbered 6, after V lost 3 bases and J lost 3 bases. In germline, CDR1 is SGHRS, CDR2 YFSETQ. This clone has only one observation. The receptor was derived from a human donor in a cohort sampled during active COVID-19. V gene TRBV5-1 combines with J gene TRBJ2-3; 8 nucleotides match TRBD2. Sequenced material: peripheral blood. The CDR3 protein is CASSSWTSLTDTQYF. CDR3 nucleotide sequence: TGCGCCAGCAGCTCCTGGACTAGCTTAACAGATACGCAGTATTTT.